The T cell receptor beta chain under discussion was sequenced for a study of blood T cell repertoires in COVID-19 (dated by TCRdb to the early 2020s). Describing the broader study: Samples covering the acute and convalescent phases of COVID-19 were provided by collaborators in the United States, Italy and Spain. A de-identified subject ID, COVID-19 status, age in years and sex were almost always included in the sample metadata. A freely available public database, intended as a resource for researchers studying the immune response to SARS-CoV-2, is where the repertoires were released. The samples were drawn from the first 160 participants of the ongoing ImmuneRACE study and from some 1,300 subjects provided by 6 global collaborators. Deeply sampled blood TCRbeta repertoires from subjects exposed to, actively infected with, or recovered from COVID-19 were included in the dataset. Where available, HLA class I and class II types were obtained from metadata supplied by the sample provider rather than from assay-based typing. The prospective study material was composed of cDNA or gDNA derived from T cells, B-cell-depleted T cells, or PBMCs. Study-wide findings and limitations: Clinical and demographic metadata were provided uncurated, with the amount varying by source and participant.

TCRbeta CDR3 regions were amplified from genomic DNA using the immunoSEQ Assay, a bias-controlled multiplex PCR. On the study's bioinformatics: Nucleated cell counts per sample were estimated from amplification of reference gene primers within the assay. To quantify the absolute abundance of each unique TCRbeta CDR3 rearrangement, sequence reads were collapsed and filtered. Productive Simpson clonality was computed per sample as the square root of Simpson's diversity index over productive rearrangements. The table comes from immuneACCESS by way of TCRdb, which keeps in-frame sequences with V and J called. Part of the clones is missing from these tables; in studies checked, under half for an unresolved V gene and the rest for unknown reasons. D and trimming come from the DNA, and the V and J calls and clone size come from that table. The sample table contains approximately 110,000 clones; only one count was recorded for less than 90% of them. The ten most abundant clones make up roughly 4.5% of the sample.

The collaborating institutions used their own protocols to collect whole blood in K2EDTA tubes. For TCRbeta analysis, collaborators shipped samples in one of three forms: frozen whole blood, isolated PBMCs, or DNA extracted from either of those sample types. Note on this clone: Its antigen target is currently unknown. Within one base of it there is no much larger clone, and no base qualities were kept.

Germline trimming amounts to 7 bases on V and 7 bases on J, with 10 as the count of junction bases outside the gene matches. The germline V gene (reference sequence) provides CDR1 LNHDA and CDR2 SQIVND. The cysteine opens and the phenylalanine closes a CDR3 of 15 amino acids. Only CDR3 DNA is held: 45 bases, read in frame from base 1. The sample taken for sequencing was peripheral blood. The chain is encoded by TRBV19 joined to TRBJ2-1, and 10 bases in between align with TRBD1. The sequence was collected from a man aged 50-59 years with acute or convalescent COVID-19. The nucleotide sequence is given as TGTGCCAGTAAAGTCGGGACAGGGGTTGGGAATGAGCAGTTCTTC. It is translated as CASKVGTGVGNEQFF. Beyond the CDR3, the reference TRBV19 and TRBJ2-1 genes provide the residues; the full variable domain reads: DGGITQSPKYLFRKEGQNVTLSCEQNLNHDAMYWYRQDPGQGLRLIYYSQIVNDFQKGDIAEGYSVSREKKESFPLTVTSAQKNPTAFYLCASKVGTGVGNEQFFGPGTRLTVL.